This T cell receptor (beta chain) stems from a study of cytomegalovirus exposure and HLA in healthy donors. Study findings and constraints: Relative to the roughly 690-donor mean, N-insertions were reportedly fewer in an Asian-associated ancestry cluster in a later analysis. Researchers reported in a later analysis that common viral pathogens appeared linked to several top clusters.

Germline V gene sequence: CDR1 MNHEY, CDR2 SVGAGI. V lost 10 bases, J lost 8 bases, and 17 bases lay in between. The CDR3 is made up of 12 amino acids. Researchers ran the PCR with 60 Vbeta and 13 Jbeta primers. TCRdb keeps only in-frame clones here, not all; method: immunoSEQ multiplex PCR. The sample has about 190,000 clones, approximately 78% seen once. In this sample, this clone turned up a few times. The target antigen is unknown. The sequenced material came from PBMCs. The sequence derives from a woman aged 18-29 years in good health and CMV-seronegative. V and J are TRBV6-5 and TRBJ1-1, with D perhaps matching TRBD1 (6 bases). The CDR3 DNA reads as TGTGCCACCAAGCACAGGGCGGCAGAAGCTTTCTTT. It translates to CATKHRAAEAFF.